This TCR beta chain was recovered during a study of blood T cell repertoires in COVID-19 (dated by TCRdb to the early 2020s). Context from the whole study: Collaborator samples came from the United States, Italy and Spain and covered acute and convalescent phases of COVID-19. A freely available public database, intended as a resource for researchers studying the immune response to SARS-CoV-2, is where the repertoires were released. Where available, HLA class I and class II types were taken from metadata supplied by the sample provider and were not determined by assay-based typing. The dataset comprised deeply sampled blood TCRbeta repertoires from subjects exposed to, actively infected with, or recovered from COVID-19. The samples were drawn from two sources: the first 160 participants of the ongoing ImmuneRACE study, and 1,254 subjects contributed by 6 global collaborators. The material from the prospective study consisted of cDNA or gDNA derived from T cells, B-cell-depleted T cells, or PBMCs. A de-identified subject ID, COVID-19 status, age in years and sex were almost always included in the sample metadata. The study at large found these results: The quantity of clinical and demographic metadata differed by source and by participant and was supplied without curation.

On this clone: The specificity of this receptor is unknown. Within one base of it there is no much larger clone, and no base qualities were kept.

The immunoSEQ Assay, a bias-controlled multiplex PCR, was used to amplify TCRbeta CDR3 regions from genomic DNA. The published analysis was carried out like this. Within the assay, amplification of reference gene primers was used to estimate how many nucleated cells each sample contained. To quantify the absolute abundance of each unique TCRbeta CDR3 rearrangement, sequence reads were collapsed and filtered. For each sample, productive Simpson clonality was calculated by taking the square root of Simpson's diversity index across productive rearrangements. Held by TCRdb, this immuneACCESS table contains in-frame sequences only and omits some clones. Under half of the omission traces to an unresolved V gene where checked; the cause of the rest is unknown. The V and J calls and clone size were taken over from that table, and D and trimming were inferred from the DNA. The sample table holds about 180,000 clones, of which about 90% were seen once. Roughly 9% of the sample is held by the ten biggest clonotypes.

Inclusive of the bounding cysteine and phenylalanine, the CDR3 is 12 residues long. Left in the record is the CDR3 DNA by itself, 36 bases read in frame from the first base. The germline V gene (reference sequence) supplies CDR1 MNHNY and CDR2 SVGAGI. V was cut back by 10 bases and J by 5 bases, leaving a gap of 14 bases between them. In the prospective study, participants were about 18 to 95 years old, resided in 20 to 30 geographic areas of the United States, and were enrolled through a virtual design. To assign participants to cohorts, the prospective study relied on clinical history that participants themselves reported in a screening survey and a study questionnaire. For ImmuneRACE Cohort 3, a participant was defined as recovered based on two consecutive negative NP/OP PCR tests, clearance by a healthcare professional, or resolution of symptoms. Mobile phlebotomists in the prospective study collected whole blood, serum and a nasopharyngeal or oropharyngeal swab from every participant. Additional blood draws and questionnaires over an approximately 2-month period could optionally be provided by prospective study participants. Before DNA extraction, prospective study blood samples were shipped either frozen or at room temperature.

The receptor was isolated from a woman under 30 who had recovered from COVID-19. Material: PBMCs or T cells enriched from blood (not recorded which). The rearrangement combines TRBV6-6 with TRBJ1-2; tentative D gene TRBD1, with 5 bases matching. The DNA sequence is TGTGCCACCCTCAGGGTGGGGTATGGCTACACCTTC. This is translated as CATLRVGYGYTF.